These T cell receptor beta chains were read from a single sample in a study of CD8+CD57+ T cells in acquired aplastic anemia. TCRdb independently ran MiXCR on the reads; one entry per CDR3 protein. The repertoire holds 160,000 or so distinct CDR3 sequences, 45% to 55% seen once, with 2.5% to 3.5% in the top ten. The sequenced sample was sorted CD4+, CD8+, or CD8+CD57+ T cells (not recorded which) from PBMCs. These TCRs come from a human donor with aplastic anemia. The CDR3 runs from the conserved cysteine through the conserved F or W. The D gene is left open where the match is weak. Clone size appears in some rows only: once, few, many, or a class for an expanded clone.

V	J	D	size	DNA	CDR3
TRBV12-5	TRBJ2-7	-	many	TGTGCTAGTGGTCCTGCCGGGACTGGGGCACGCGAGCAGTACTTC	CASGPAGTGAREQYF
TRBV10-1	TRBJ2-3	-	-	TGCGCCAGCAGCAGGGACGGGGGCACAGATACGCAGTATTTT	CASSRDGGTDTQYF
TRBV19	TRBJ1-5	-	many	TGTGCCAGTAGTTTACGGGACAATCAGCCCCAGCATTTT	CASSLRDNQPQHF
TRBV24-1	TRBJ2-3	TRBD1	-	TGTGCCACCAGTGATGAACAGGGGGAGGACGATACGCAGTATTTT	CATSDEQGEDDTQYF
TRBV12-3/TRBV12-4	TRBJ1-6	TRBD1	many	TGTGCCAGCAACGAGGGGGCGCGGGGCACTACCCTCCACTTT	CASNEGARGTTLHF
TRBV20-1	TRBJ2-2	-	many	TGCAGTGCCACCAATCCTAGGGGGGCTGCGACCGGGGAGCTGTTTTTT	CSATNPRGAATGELFF
TRBV29-1	TRBJ2-1	TRBD2	-	TGCAGCGTGGGGCCTAGCGGGAGCTCCTACAATGAGCAGTTCTTC	CSVGPSGSSYNEQFF
TRBV10-3	TRBJ2-7	-	-	TGTGCCAGCAGTCAAGCGGTTTCCTACGAGCAGTACTTC	CASSQAVSYEQYF
TRBV2	TRBJ2-3	-	-	TGTGCCAGCAGAGAATTGGGTGCAGCGGGCACAGATACGCAGTATTTT	CASRELGAAGTDTQYF
TRBV2	TRBJ1-2	-	-	TGTGCCAGCAGTGAATACGGAGGAGCTAACTATGGCTACACCTTC	CASSEYGGANYGYTF
TRBV20-1	TRBJ2-3	-	many	TGCAGTGCTAGAGATCGCGCAGGGGCAGATACGCAGTATTTT	CSARDRAGADTQYF
TRBV24-1	TRBJ2-7	TRBD1	-	TGTGCCACCAGTGATTCAACACAGGGGGCCGAGCAGTACTTC	CATSDSTQGAEQYF
TRBV30	TRBJ1-5	TRBD1	many	TGTGCCTGGAATCCCGGGACAGGGAGTCAGCCCCAGCATTTT	CAWNPGTGSQPQHF
TRBV7-2	TRBJ1-2	-	-	TGTGCCAGCAGCTTACAAAGTGGCGGAAGGTATGGCTACACCTTC	CASSLQSGGRYGYTF
TRBV7-6	TRBJ2-6	TRBD1	many	TGTGCCAGCAGCTTAGCACCCCCGGGGACAGGGCTTGGTGGGGCCAACGTCCTGACTTTC	CASSLAPPGTGLGGANVLTF
TRBV24-1	TRBJ2-1	-	-	TGTGCCACCAGTGATCCCACAGAGGGCTCCTACAATGAGCAGTTCTTC	CATSDPTEGSYNEQFF
TRBV5-1	TRBJ1-2	-	many	TGCGCCAGCAGCTGGGACACCAACTATGGCTACACCTTC	CASSWDTNYGYTF
TRBV15	TRBJ2-7	-	few	TGTGCCACCAGCGAAGACAGCGACCGCTACGAGCAGTACTTC	CATSEDSDRYEQYF
TRBV29-1	TRBJ1-6	-	medium-sized	TGCAGCGTCCCGGGACGGAATTCACCCCTCCACTTT	CSVPGRNSPLHF
TRBV2	TRBJ1-1	-	many	TGTGCCAGCAGTCTTCGAGGGGGTTGGACTGAAGCTTTCTTT	CASSLRGGWTEAFF
TRBV13	TRBJ2-6	-	once	TGTGCCAGCAGCCCCCGGGTTTCTGGGGCCAACGTCCTGACTTTC	CASSPRVSGANVLTF
TRBV7-2	TRBJ2-7	TRBD2	many	TGTGCCAGCAGCGTTTTGCCTAGCGGGGGATACGAGCAGTACTTC	CASSVLPSGGYEQYF
TRBV7-6	TRBJ2-7	-	-	TGTGCCAGCAGCCCCAACGGGGGCGAGCAGTACTTC	CASSPNGGEQYF
TRBV29-1	TRBJ2-2	-	-	TGCAGCGTGGGGGGCCAGATAAACACCGGGGAGCTGTTTTTT	CSVGGQINTGELFF
TRBV29-1	TRBJ2-1	-	-	TGCAGCGCGCTCGGGGCGTATGAGCAGTTCTTC	CSALGAYEQFF
TRBV20-1	TRBJ2-2	-	-	TGCAGTGCTAGGGACCGAAGGAGGCAAGGGGCCGGGGAGCTGTTTTTT	CSARDRRRQGAGELFF
TRBV19	TRBJ2-5	-	many	TGTGCCAGTAGTAAGCCTCCCCGGGCCTATAGAGAAGAGACCCAGTACTTC	CASSKPPRAYREETQYF
TRBV20-1	TRBJ2-2	-	-	TGCAGTGCCGGACGGGGTTTCGACACCGGGGAGCTGTTTTTT	CSAGRGFDTGELFF
TRBV19	TRBJ2-3	-	-	TGTGCCAGTAGTATGCCAAAGAGCACAGATACGCAGTATTTT	CASSMPKSTDTQYF
TRBV10-3	TRBJ2-5	-	many	TGTGCCATCAGTGCCAGGGGGGGGACCCCCCAAGAGACCCAGTACTTC	CAISARGGTPQETQYF
TRBV20-1	TRBJ2-5	TRBD2	-	TGCAGTGCCGGACTAGGAGGGGAGACCCAGTACTTC	CSAGLGGETQYF
TRBV24-1	TRBJ1-5	-	many	TGTGCCACCAGGCCCGGGGGCAATCAGCCCCAGCATTTT	CATRPGGNQPQHF
TRBV19	TRBJ2-1	-	-	TGTGCCAGTAGCCTGGGGGCTACACCCTACAATGAGCAGTTCTTC	CASSLGATPYNEQFF
TRBV10-3	TRBJ2-7	TRBD1	-	TGTGCCATCAGTGGGTCACAGGGGGCCTACGAGCAGTACTTC	CAISGSQGAYEQYF
TRBV11-1	TRBJ1-1	-	-	TGTGCCAGCAGCTTCCGGCAGGGCGGAGTGCGAAGCACTGAAGCTTTCTTT	CASSFRQGGVRSTEAFF
TRBV25-1	TRBJ1-1	TRBD1	many	TGTGCCAGCAGTGATCCGGGACAGGGGGCTGAAGCTTTCTTT	CASSDPGQGAEAFF
TRBV19	TRBJ2-3	TRBD2	many	TGTGCCACTACCCCCCGGGGGGTCGGAGCTGATACGCAGTATTTT	CATTPRGVGADTQYF
TRBV7-3	TRBJ1-6	-	-	TGTGCCAGCAGTTCACGGCCGAGTTCACCCCTCCACTTT	CASSSRPSSPLHF
TRBV7-9	TRBJ1-4	TRBD1	many	TGTGCCAGCAGCCTAGGGACAGCCTTTAATGAAAAACTGTTTTTT	CASSLGTAFNEKLFF
TRBV19	TRBJ2-1	-	-	TGTGCCAGTAGTGATGACTGGGGTCTGAGCTCCTACAATGAGCAGTTCTTC	CASSDDWGLSSYNEQFF
TRBV24-1	TRBJ2-5	-	many	TGTGCCACCAGTGATGAGGGTAGGGAGACCCAGTACTTC	CATSDEGRETQYF
TRBV9	TRBJ2-3	TRBD2	many	TGTGCCAGCAGCGTAGCTGGGGGGGATGGAGGTTATACGCAGTATTTT	CASSVAGGDGGYTQYF
TRBV30	TRBJ2-1	-	many	TGTGCCTGGAGTGTAAGCTTCCCCTCCTACAATGAGCAGTTCTTC	CAWSVSFPSYNEQFF
TRBV29-1	TRBJ2-2	-	few	TGCAGCGTTGATGAGGGGAACACCGGGGAGCTGTTTTTT	CSVDEGNTGELFF
TRBV24-1	TRBJ1-2	-	few	TGTGCCACCAGTGATTGGGATTACACGGATGGCTACACCTTC	CATSDWDYTDGYTF
TRBV6-1	TRBJ2-5	TRBD1	many	TGTGCCAGCAGTGAAGGGACAGGGAGAGAGACCCAGTACTTC	CASSEGTGRETQYF
TRBV14	TRBJ2-7	-	-	TGTGCCAGCAGCCCAAGAGGGGTTAGGGGCGAGCAGTACTTC	CASSPRGVRGEQYF
TRBV20-1	TRBJ1-3	-	-	TGCAGTGCCATCGACAACTCTGGAAACACCATATATTTT	CSAIDNSGNTIYF
TRBV4-1	TRBJ1-1	-	-	TGCGCCAGCAGCCAGTTAACAGCGGGGGGCACTGAAGCTTTCTTT	CASSQLTAGGTEAFF
TRBV15	TRBJ2-3	TRBD2	-	TGTGCCACCAGCAGAGGCCCTAGCGGGCAAGATACGCAGTATTTT	CATSRGPSGQDTQYF
TRBV2	TRBJ2-5	TRBD1	few	TGTGCCAGCAGGATCCAGGGGGCTGGAGAGACCCAGTACTTC	CASRIQGAGETQYF
TRBV7-9	TRBJ1-1	-	-	TGTGCCAGCAGCTCAGCAGCCCTCGGGGCTGAAGCTTTCTTT	CASSSAALGAEAFF
TRBV4-1	TRBJ2-1	-	many	TGCGCCAGCAGCCAAACCTTGGGTGGATCCTACAATGAGCAGTTCTTC	CASSQTLGGSYNEQFF
TRBV12-5	TRBJ2-1	TRBD2	once	TGTGCTAGTGGCCCCGGAGGGCTAGCGGGAGTTTCGGGTCATTATGAGCAGTTCTTC	CASGPGGLAGVSGHYEQFF
TRBV30	TRBJ1-2	TRBD1	-	TGTGCCTGGACCATAGGTGGACAGGGTTCTAACTATGGCTACACCTTC	CAWTIGGQGSNYGYTF
TRBV7-8	TRBJ2-7	-	many	TGTGCCAGCAGCTTACAAGCTTACGAGCAGTACTTC	CASSLQAYEQYF
TRBV20-1	TRBJ2-5	TRBD1	many	TGCAGTGCTAGCCGGACAGGGCCCCAAGAGACCCAGTACTTC	CSASRTGPQETQYF